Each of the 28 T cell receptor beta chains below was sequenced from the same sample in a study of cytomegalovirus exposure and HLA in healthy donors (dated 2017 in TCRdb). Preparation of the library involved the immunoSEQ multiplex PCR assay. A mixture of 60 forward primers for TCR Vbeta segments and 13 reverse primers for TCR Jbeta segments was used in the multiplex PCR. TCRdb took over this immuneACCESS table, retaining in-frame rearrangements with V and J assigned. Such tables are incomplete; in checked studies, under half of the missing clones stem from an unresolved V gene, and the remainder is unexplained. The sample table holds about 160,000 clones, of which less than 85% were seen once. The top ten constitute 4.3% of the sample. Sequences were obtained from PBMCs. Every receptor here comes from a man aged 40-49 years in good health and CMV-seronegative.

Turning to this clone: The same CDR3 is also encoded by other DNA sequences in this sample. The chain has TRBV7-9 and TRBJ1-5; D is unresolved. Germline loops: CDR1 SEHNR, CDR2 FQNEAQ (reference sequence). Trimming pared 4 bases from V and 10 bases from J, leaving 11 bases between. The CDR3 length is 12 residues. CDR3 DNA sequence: TGTGCCAGCAGCTCGGGAGGAGATCCCCAGCATTTT. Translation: CASSSGGDPQHF.

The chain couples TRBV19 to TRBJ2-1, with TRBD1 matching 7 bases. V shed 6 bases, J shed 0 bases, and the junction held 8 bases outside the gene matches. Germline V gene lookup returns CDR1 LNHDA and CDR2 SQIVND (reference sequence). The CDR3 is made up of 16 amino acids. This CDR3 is CASRDTGASSYNEQFF. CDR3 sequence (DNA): TGTGCCAGTAGGGATACAGGGGCTAGCTCCTACAATGAGCAGTTCTTC. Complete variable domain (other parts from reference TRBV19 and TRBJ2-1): DGGITQSPKYLFRKEGQNVTLSCEQNLNHDAMYWYRQDPGQGLRLIYYSQIVNDFQKGDIAEGYSVSREKKESFPLTVTSAQKNPTAFYLCASRDTGASSYNEQFFGPGTRLTVL.

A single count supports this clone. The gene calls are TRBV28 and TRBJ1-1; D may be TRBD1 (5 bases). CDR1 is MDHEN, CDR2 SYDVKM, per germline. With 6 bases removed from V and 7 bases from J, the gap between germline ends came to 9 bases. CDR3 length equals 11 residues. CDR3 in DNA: TGTGCCAGCAGGGTAGGGGATGAAGCTTTCTTT. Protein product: CASRVGDEAFF. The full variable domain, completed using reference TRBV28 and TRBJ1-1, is DVKVTQSSRYLVKRTGEKVFLECVQDMDHENMFWYRQDPGLGLRLIYFSYDVKMKEKGDIPEGYSVSREKKERFSLILESASTNQTSMYLCASRVGDEAFFGQGTRLTVV.

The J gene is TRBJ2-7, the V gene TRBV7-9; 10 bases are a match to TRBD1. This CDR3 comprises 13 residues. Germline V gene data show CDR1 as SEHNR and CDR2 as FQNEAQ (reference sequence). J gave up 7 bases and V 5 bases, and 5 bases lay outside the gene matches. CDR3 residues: CASSRGTGEEQYF. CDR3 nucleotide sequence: TGTGCCAGCAGCCGCGGGACAGGGGAGGAGCAGTACTTC.

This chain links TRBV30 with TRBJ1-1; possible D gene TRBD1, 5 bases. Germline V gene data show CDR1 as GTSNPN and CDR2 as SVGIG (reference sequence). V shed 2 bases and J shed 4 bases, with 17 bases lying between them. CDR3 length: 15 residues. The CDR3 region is CAWSSGQGIVTEAFF. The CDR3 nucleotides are TGTGCCTGGAGTAGCGGGCAGGGAATTGTCACTGAAGCTTTCTTT.

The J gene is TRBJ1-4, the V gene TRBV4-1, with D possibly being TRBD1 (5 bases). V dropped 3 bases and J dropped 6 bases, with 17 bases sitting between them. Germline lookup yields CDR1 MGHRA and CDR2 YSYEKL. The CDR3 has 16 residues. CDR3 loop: CASSHPYGGADEKLFF. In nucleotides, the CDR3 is TGCGCCAGCAGCCATCCCTATGGAGGGGCAGATGAAAAACTGTTTTTT.

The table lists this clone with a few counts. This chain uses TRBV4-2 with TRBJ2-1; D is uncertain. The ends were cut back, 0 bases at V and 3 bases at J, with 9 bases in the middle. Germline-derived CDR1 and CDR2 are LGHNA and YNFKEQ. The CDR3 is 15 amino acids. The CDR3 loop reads CASSQEDSHYNEQFF. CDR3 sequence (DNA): TGTGCCAGCAGCCAAGAAGACTCCCACTACAATGAGCAGTTCTTC.

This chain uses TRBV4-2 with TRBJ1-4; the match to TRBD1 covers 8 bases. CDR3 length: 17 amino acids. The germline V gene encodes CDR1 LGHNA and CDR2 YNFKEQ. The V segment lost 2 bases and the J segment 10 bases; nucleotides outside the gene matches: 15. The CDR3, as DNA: TGTGCCAGCAGCCAAACCGCAGGGGGCGCGGAGGCAGTAAAACTGTTTTTT. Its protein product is CASSQTAGGAEAVKLFF.

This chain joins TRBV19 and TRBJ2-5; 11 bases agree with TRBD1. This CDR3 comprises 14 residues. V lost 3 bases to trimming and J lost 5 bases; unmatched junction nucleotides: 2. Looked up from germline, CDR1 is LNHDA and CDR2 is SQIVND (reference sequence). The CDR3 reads CASSIWDRGETQYF. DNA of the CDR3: TGTGCCAGTAGTATTTGGGACAGGGGGGAGACCCAGTACTTC.

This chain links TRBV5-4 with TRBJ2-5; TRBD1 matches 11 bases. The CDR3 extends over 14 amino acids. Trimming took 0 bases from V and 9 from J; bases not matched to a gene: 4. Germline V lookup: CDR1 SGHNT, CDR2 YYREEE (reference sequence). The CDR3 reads CASSLGGTGGPQYF. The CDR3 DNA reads TGTGCCAGCAGCTTGGGTGGGACAGGGGGTCCCCAGTACTTC.

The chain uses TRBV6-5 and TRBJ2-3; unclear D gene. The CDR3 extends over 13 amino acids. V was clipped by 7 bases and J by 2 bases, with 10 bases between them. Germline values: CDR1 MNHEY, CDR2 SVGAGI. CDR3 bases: TGTGCCAGCACTAAGCCCTTCACAGATACGCAGTATTTT. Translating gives CASTKPFTDTQYF.

The DNA of the CDR3 is TGTGCCAGCAGTTACGGTCTAGCGGTCCAATCAGAGACCCAGTACTTC. Protein sequence: CASSYGLAVQSETQYF. This chain connects TRBV6-5 to TRBJ2-5, with 7 bases fitting TRBD2. This CDR3 comprises 16 residues. V trimming: 2 bases; J trimming: 4 bases; junction bases outside the gene matches: 10. Per germline, CDR1 MNHEY and CDR2 SVGAGI.

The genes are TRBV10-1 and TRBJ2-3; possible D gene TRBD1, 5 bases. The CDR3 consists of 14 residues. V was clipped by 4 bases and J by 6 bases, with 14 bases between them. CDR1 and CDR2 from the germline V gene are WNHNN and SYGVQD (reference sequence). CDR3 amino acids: CASSAGRVSDTQYF. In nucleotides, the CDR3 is TGCGCCAGCAGTGCTGGCAGGGTCTCGGATACGCAGTATTTT.

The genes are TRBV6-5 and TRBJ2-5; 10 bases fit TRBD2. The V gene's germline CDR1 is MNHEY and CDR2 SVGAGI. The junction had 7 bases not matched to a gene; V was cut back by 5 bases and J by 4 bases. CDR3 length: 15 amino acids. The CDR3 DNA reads TGTGCCAGCAGTCCCCAGCGGGGGGGCCCAGAGACCCAGTACTTC. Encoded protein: CASSPQRGGPETQYF.

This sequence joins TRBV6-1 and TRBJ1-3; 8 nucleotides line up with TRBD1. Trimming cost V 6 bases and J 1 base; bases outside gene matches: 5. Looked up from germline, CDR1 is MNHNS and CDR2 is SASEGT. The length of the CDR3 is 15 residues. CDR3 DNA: TGTGCCAGCAGAGACAGGGGCCAATCTGGAAACACCATATATTTT. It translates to CASRDRGQSGNTIYF.

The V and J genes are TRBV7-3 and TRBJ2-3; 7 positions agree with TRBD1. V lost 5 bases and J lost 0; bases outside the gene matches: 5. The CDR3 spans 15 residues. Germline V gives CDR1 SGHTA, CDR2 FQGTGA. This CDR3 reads CASSVGTASTDTQYF. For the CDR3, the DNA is TGTGCCAGCAGCGTCGGGACAGCTAGCACAGATACGCAGTATTTT. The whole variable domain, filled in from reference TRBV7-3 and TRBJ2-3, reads GAGVSQTPSNKVTEKGKYVELRCDPISGHTALYWYRQSLGQGPEFLIYFQGTGAADDSGLPNDRFFAVRPEGSVSTLKIQRTERGDSAVYLCASSVGTASTDTQYFGPGTRLTVL.

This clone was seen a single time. The chain's CDR3 is CASSIGFEASVRNQPQHF. The CDR3 coding sequence is TGTGCCAGTAGTATAGGTTTCGAGGCTTCCGTTCGGAATCAGCCCCAGCATTTT. The rearrangement links TRBV19 to TRBJ1-5; no reliable D call. This CDR3 region has 18 residues. The germline V and J ends were trimmed by 1 base and 4 bases, with 20 bases remaining between them. CDR1 and CDR2 (germline): LNHDA, SQIVND (reference sequence).

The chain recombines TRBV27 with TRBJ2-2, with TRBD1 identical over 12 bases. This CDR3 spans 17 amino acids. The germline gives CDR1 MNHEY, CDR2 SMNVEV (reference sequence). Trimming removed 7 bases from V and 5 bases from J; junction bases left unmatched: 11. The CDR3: CASTPLGQGAWTGELFF. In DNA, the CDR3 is TGTGCCAGCACTCCCTTGGGACAGGGGGCCTGGACCGGGGAGCTGTTTTTT.

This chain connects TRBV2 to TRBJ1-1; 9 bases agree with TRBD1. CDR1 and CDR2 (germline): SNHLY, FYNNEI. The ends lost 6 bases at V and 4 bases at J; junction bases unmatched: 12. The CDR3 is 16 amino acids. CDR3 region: CASSGDRAAILTEAFF. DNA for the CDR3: TGTGCCAGCAGCGGGGACAGGGCGGCAATACTCACTGAAGCTTTCTTT.

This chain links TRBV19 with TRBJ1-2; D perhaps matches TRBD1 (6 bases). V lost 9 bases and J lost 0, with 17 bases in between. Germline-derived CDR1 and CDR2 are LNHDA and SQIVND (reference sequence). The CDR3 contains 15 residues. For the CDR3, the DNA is TGTGCCAGCAACTCCCGGGACACTCCTAACTATGGCTACACCTTC. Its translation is CASNSRDTPNYGYTF. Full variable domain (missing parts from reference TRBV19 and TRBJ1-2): DGGITQSPKYLFRKEGQNVTLSCEQNLNHDAMYWYRQDPGQGLRLIYYSQIVNDFQKGDIAEGYSVSREKKESFPLTVTSAQKNPTAFYLCASNSRDTPNYGYTFGSGTRLTVV.

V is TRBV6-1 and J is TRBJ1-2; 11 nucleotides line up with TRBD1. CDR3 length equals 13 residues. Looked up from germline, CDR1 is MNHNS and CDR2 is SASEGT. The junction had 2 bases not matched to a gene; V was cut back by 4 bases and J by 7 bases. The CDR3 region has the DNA TGTGCCAGCAGTGGGGGGACAGGGGGTGGCTACACCTTC. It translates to CASSGGTGGGYTF.

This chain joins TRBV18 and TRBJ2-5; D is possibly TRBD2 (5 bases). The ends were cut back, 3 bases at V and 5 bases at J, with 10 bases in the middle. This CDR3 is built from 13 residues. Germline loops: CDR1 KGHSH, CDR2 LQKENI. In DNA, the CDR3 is TGTGCCAGCTCACCTGGACTGTCGGAGACCCAGTACTTC. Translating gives CASSPGLSETQYF. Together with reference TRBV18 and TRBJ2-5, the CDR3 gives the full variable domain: NAGVMQNPRHLVRRRGQEARLRCSPMKGHSHVYWYRQLPEEGLKFMVYLQKENIIDESGMPKERFSAEFPKEGPSILRIQQVVRGDSAAYFCASSPGLSETQYFGPGTRLLVL.

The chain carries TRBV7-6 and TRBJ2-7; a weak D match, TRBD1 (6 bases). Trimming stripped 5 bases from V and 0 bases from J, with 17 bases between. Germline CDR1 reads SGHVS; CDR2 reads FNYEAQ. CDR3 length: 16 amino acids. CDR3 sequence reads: CASSTSTGDTSYEQYF. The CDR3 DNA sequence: TGTGCCAGCAGCACCTCGACCGGGGACACCTCCTACGAGCAGTACTTC. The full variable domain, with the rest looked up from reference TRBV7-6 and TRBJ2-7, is GAGVSQSPRYKVTKRGQDVALRCDPISGHVSLYWYRQALGQGPEFLTYFNYEAQQDKSGLPNDRFSAERPEGSISTLTIQRTEQRDSAMYRCASSTSTGDTSYEQYFGPGTRLTVT.

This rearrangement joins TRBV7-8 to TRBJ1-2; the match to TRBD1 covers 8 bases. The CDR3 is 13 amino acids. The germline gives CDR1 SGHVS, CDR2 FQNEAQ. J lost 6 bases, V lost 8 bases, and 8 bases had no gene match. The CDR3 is CASAVYRGDGYTF. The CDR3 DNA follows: TGTGCCAGCGCCGTGTACAGGGGGGATGGCTACACCTTC. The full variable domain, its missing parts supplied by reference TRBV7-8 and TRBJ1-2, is GAGVSQSPRYKVAKRGQDVALRCDPISGHVSLFWYQQALGQGPEFLTYFQNEAQLDKSGLPSDRFFAERPEGSVSTLKIQRTQQEDSAVYLCASAVYRGDGYTFGSGTRLTVV.

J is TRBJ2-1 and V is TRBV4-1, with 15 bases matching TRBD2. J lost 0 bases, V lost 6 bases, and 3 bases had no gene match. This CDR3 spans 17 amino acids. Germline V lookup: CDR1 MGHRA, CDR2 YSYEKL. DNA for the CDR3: TGCGCCAGCAGTGGACTAGCGGGGGGGAGCTCCTACAATGAGCAGTTCTTC. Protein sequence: CASSGLAGGSSYNEQFF.

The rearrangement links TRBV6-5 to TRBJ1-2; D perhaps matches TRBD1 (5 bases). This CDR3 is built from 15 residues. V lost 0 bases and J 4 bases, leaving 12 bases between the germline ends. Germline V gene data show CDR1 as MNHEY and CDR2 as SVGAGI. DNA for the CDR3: TGTGCCAGCAGTTACTCCATTCGACAGTTCTATGGCTACACCTTC. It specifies CASSYSIRQFYGYTF.

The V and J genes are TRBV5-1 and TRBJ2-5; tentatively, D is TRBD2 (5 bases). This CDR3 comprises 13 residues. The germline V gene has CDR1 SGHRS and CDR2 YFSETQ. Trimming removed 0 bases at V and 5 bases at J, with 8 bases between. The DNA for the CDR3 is TGCGCCAGCAGCTTGGGGGGAGAGGAGACCCAGTACTTC. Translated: CASSLGGEETQYF.

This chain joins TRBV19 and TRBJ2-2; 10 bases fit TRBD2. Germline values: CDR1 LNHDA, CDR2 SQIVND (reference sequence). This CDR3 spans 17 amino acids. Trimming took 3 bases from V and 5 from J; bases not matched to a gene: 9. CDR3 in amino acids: CASSMPSGGMYTGELFF. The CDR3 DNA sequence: TGTGCCAGTAGTATGCCTAGCGGGGGAATGTATACCGGGGAGCTGTTTTTT.